This T cell receptor (beta chain) was sequenced in a study of PD-1 blockade in mismatch repair-deficient tumors (TCRdb year 2017). Turning to the overall study: Between late 2013 and late 2016, 90 or so consecutive patients with 11 to 13 mismatch repair-deficient cancer types, all previously treated and progressing, were enrolled in the trial. Deep sequencing of TCR CDR3 regions was used to track tumor-associated T cell clones in peripheral blood of patients responding to PD-1 blockade. Broad study findings and their caveats: Rapid expansion after pembrolizumab followed by contraction, generally before radiologic responses, was shown by tumor-resident clones, which were often undetectable in blood before treatment.

As to this clone: Its binding antigen is unknown. Base-call qualities are not available, and no considerably larger clone is one nucleotide away.

Reading from cysteine to phenylalanine, the CDR3 counts 8 amino acids. Only the CDR3 portion is preserved as DNA: 24 bases, with reading frame beginning at the first base. Taken from the germline V gene (reference sequence), the CDR1 and CDR2 loops are DFQATT and SNEGSKA. The junction shows trimming of 7 bases on V and 6 bases on J, plus 1 base between the germline ends. What the time point label conveys for this sample: peripheral blood before pembrolizumab. For every enrolled patient, mismatch repair deficiency was confirmed by either polymerase chain reaction or immunohistochemistry. A few patients who responded to pembrolizumab therapy underwent TCR sequencing. Pembrolizumab PD-1 blockade was prospectively tested in advanced mismatch repair-deficient cancers, regardless of tissue of origin, in the phase II trial. Peripheral blood T cell samples were gathered serially, both before PD-1 blockade started and at multiple time points afterward. Blood sampling time points were reported as weeks after the first dose of pembrolizumab.

The library was obtained by the immunoSEQ multiplex PCR assay. TCRdb limited this immuneACCESS table to in-frame rearrangements with V and J called. A share of clones is missing; checked studies link under half to unresolved V genes, and the rest is unexplained. The sample yields 40,000 to 60,000 clones; around 77% were counted once. The ten largest clones add up to about 3.5% of the sample. The specimen comprised PBMCs, sampled before pembrolizumab treatment. The rearrangement combines TRBV20-1 with TRBJ2-1; no D gene call is confident. This clonotype originated in an adult with mismatch repair-deficient cancer. The CDR3 reads CSVNEQFF. The DNA is TGCAGTGTCAATGAGCAGTTCTTC.